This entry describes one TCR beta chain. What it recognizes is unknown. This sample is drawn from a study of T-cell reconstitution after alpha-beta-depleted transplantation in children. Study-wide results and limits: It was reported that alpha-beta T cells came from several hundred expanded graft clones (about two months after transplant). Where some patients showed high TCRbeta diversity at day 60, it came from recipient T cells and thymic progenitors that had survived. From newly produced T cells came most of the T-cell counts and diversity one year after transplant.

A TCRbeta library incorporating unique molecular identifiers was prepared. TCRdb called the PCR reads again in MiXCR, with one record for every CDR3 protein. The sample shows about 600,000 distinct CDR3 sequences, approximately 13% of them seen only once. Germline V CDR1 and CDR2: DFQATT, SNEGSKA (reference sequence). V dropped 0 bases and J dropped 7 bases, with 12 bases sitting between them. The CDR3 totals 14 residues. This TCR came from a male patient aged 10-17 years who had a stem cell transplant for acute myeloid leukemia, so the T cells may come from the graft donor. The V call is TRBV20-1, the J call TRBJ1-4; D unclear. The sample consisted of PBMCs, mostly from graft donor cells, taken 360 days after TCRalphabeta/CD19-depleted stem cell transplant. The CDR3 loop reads CSARDHGVAEKLFF. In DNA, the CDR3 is TGCAGTGCTAGAGATCATGGGGTGGCTGAAAAACTGTTTTTT.